This note documents a single T cell receptor (beta chain) sequence. As yet, its antigen is unknown. The source of the sample is a study of vaccination effects on CD4 cells after COVID-19. Study context: Median timing of post-vaccine samples was 72 days after the second dose.

Some clones are missing from TCRdb's copy, which holds only in-frame ones; the method was immunoSEQ multiplex PCR. The sample consists of 25,000 to 30,000 clones, less than 85% of them appearing once. CD4+ T cells specific for antigen were expanded with viral peptide pools by the ViraFEST assay before sequencing. Once cultured for about 9 days, the cells underwent separation to obtain CD4+ T cells. All participants had two doses of either the BNT162b2 or mRNA-1273 vaccine. Germline CDR1 is KGHSH and CDR2 is LQKENI. After removal of 2 bases from V and 6 bases from J, the junction contained 13 bases not matched to a gene. The CDR3 is made up of 18 amino acids.

Sequenced here: CD4+ T cells from PBMCs cultured with HCoV-NL63 spike peptides, sampled after COVID-19 vaccination. The clonotype comes from a human donor who received a COVID-19 vaccine. The rearrangement links TRBV18 to TRBJ1-6, with 7 bases identical to TRBD1. CDR3 region: CASSPDRQGIGSNSPLHF. CDR3 DNA: TGTGCCAGCTCACCAGATAGACAGGGCATCGGAAGTAATTCACCCCTCCACTTT. Full variable domain (missing parts from reference TRBV18 and TRBJ1-6): NAGVMQNPRHLVRRRGQEARLRCSPMKGHSHVYWYRQLPEEGLKFMVYLQKENIIDESGMPKERFSAEFPKEGPSILRIQQVVRGDSAAYFCASSPDRQGIGSNSPLHFGNGTRLTVT.